The TCR beta chain under discussion was sequenced for a study of cytomegalovirus exposure and HLA in healthy donors. Turning to the study itself: Early released data had 65 million to 100 million unique TCRs, all coming from HLA-typed donors. Study-level findings and limits: Certain sequence variants were highly shared and formed a cluster, and this cluster was likely a sequencing artifact.

This CDR3 is built from 12 residues. CDR1 is ENHRY, CDR2 SYGVKD, per germline. V lost 8 bases and J lost 0, with 8 bases in between. This PCR relied on a set of 60 Vbeta primers and 13 Jbeta primers. Assay: immunoSEQ multiplex PCR; the TCRdb copy retains only in-frame clones and omits some. The repertoire has 100,000 to 150,000 clones, about 81% of them found once; the top ten carry 0.9% to 1.2%. As regards this clone: Antigen: not known.

The sequence came from a woman in her twenties or thirties in good health and CMV-seronegative. The chain combines TRBV10-3 with TRBJ2-7, with D possibly matching TRBD1 (6 bases). Input material: PBMCs. The DNA for the CDR3 is TGTGCCATCGGGACACTCTCCTACGAGCAGTACTTC. It is translated as CAIGTLSYEQYF.